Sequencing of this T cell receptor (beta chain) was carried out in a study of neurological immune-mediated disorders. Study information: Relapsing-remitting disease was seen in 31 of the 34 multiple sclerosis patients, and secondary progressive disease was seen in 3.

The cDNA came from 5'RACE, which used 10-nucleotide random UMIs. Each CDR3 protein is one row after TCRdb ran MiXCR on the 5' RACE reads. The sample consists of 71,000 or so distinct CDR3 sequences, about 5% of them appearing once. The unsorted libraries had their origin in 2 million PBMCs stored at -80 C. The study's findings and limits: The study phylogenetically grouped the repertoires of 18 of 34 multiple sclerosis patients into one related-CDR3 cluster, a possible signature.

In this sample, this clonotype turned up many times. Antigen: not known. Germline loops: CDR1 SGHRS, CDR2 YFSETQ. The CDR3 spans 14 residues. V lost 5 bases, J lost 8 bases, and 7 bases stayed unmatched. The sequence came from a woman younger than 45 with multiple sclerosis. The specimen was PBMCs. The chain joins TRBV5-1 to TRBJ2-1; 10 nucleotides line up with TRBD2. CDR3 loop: CASSQGTSVHEQFF. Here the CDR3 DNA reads TGCGCCAGCAGTCAAGGGACTAGCGTGCATGAGCAGTTCTTC. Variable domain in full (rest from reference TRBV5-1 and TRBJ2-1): KAGVTQTPRYLIKTRGQQVTLSCSPISGHRSVSWYQQTPGQGLQFLFEYFSETQRNKGNFPGRFSGRQFSNSRSEMNVSTLELGDSALYLCASSQGTSVHEQFFGPGTRLTVL.